The clone carrying this T cell receptor (beta chain) appeared a single time. The J segment lost 2 bases and the V segment lost 5 bases, leaving 9 bases of the junction unmatched. The CDR3 consists of 15 residues. Germline V lookup: CDR1 SGHTA, CDR2 FQGNSA. These data originate in a study of Ad26.COV2.S vaccination and SARS-CoV-2 variants. Clones were read by immunoSEQ multiplex PCR, and TCRdb kept only the in-frame ones, dropping some. The repertoire holds 200,000 to 250,000 clones, with roughly 90% as singletons. Treatment specified: around 19 received Ad26.COV2.S at low or high dose, single or two shots; several received placebo; per-sample allocation not given. Samples analyzed were those drawn on day 63 after the first vaccine or placebo injection. Within Boston, the person who donated was an adult of 18-55 years. As its vector, the vaccine had Ad26, which expressed Wuhan-strain SARS-CoV-2 spike.

This specimen consisted of peripheral blood, obtained in a trial of Ad26.COV2.S vaccine versus placebo. The origin of this receptor is a person aged 18-60 years who received the Ad26.COV2.S COVID-19 vaccine or a placebo. The chain combines TRBV7-2 with TRBJ2-7, with 7 bases matching TRBD2. CDR3 protein: CASSPTLGGTYEQYF. The CDR3 DNA reads as TGTGCCAGCAGCCCCACCTTGGGGGGGACCTACGAGCAGTACTTC.